A single sample gave rise to the 5 T cell receptor beta chains below, sequenced in a study of T cells in Graves' hyperthyroidism and ophthalmopathy. Amplified TCR beta CDR3 regions derived from RNA transcripts. Primed by the HTBI set, a first-round RT-PCR was run on the TCR CDR3. TCRdb processed the multiplex PCR reads anew with MiXCR; each CDR3 protein has one entry. This sample yields around 720,000 distinct CDR3 sequences, of which over 35% are seen a single time; about a third belongs to the top ten. Source material: blood. These receptors were taken from a woman in her thirties or forties with Graves' hyperthyroidism.

This clonotype was observed many times. V gene TRBV9 combines with J gene TRBJ2-5, with D maybe TRBD2 (7 bases). CDR1 and CDR2 (germline): SGDLS, YYNGEE. The CDR3 is 15 amino acids. The V end was cut by 0 bases, the J end by 5 bases, with 14 bases between. CDR3 amino acids: CASSVVGAGDETQYF. DNA of the CDR3: TGTGCCAGCAGCGTAGTGGGGGCGGGGGACGAGACCCAGTACTTC.

This clonotype was observed once. This chain uses TRBV10-2 with TRBJ1-6; unclear D gene. Germline CDR1 WSHSY, CDR2 SAAADI. Trimming left V 10 bases short and J 15 bases short, with 16 bases between. The CDR3 is made up of 11 amino acids. CDR3 region: CATGQAVILHF. CDR3 in DNA: TGCGCCACCGGGCAGGCCGTGATCCTCCACTTT.

The V call is TRBV11-1, the J call TRBJ1-4; the match to TRBD1 covers 7 bases. The germline V gene has CDR1 SGHAT and CDR2 FQDESV (reference sequence). J gave up 8 bases and V 3 bases, and 9 bases lay outside the gene matches. The CDR3 loop spans 15 amino acids. The CDR3 here is CASSFPGGTMEKLFF. DNA of the CDR3: TGTGCCAGCAGCTTTCCAGGGGGGACAATGGAAAAACTGTTTTTT. Full variable domain (remainder filled in from reference TRBV11-1 and TRBJ1-4): EAEVAQSPRYKITEKSQAVAFWCDPISGHATLYWYRQILGQGPELLVQFQDESVVDDSQLPKDRFSAERLKGVDSTLKIQPAELGDSAMYLCASSFPGGTMEKLFFGSGTQLSVL.

In the case of this clonotype: Because the CDR3 is missing its conserved closing phenylalanine or tryptophan, this is likely a read error. It is unclear where the CDR3 begins or ends on the DNA, so no DNA is shown, and the CDR3 is as TCRdb lists it. The rearrangement joins TRBV19 to TRBJ1-6. CDR1 is LNHDA and CDR2 is SQIVND in the germline V gene (reference sequence). The CDR3 totals 10 residues, both ends included. The CDR3 reads CASSTSGRTP.

This clonotype appeared many times. This chain uses TRBV19 with TRBJ1-2; a possible D gene is TRBD1 (6 bases). V was trimmed by 6 bases and J by 8 bases, leaving 13 bases between them. The CDR3 is 12 residues long. The germline V gene encodes CDR1 LNHDA and CDR2 SQIVND (reference sequence). CDR3 nucleotides: TGTGCCAGTAGGGTGGGGGCTGGCGGCTACACCTTC. It is translated as CASRVGAGGYTF.